This T cell receptor (beta chain) came from a study of cytomegalovirus exposure and HLA in healthy donors. Study-level results: Analysis performed later found 16,951 TCR beta sequences associated with HLA alleles at 0.05 false discovery rate.

The CDR3 extends over 15 amino acids. The germline CDR1 and CDR2 sequences are MNHNS and SASEGT. J gave up 4 bases and V 3 bases, and 5 bases lay outside the gene matches. PCR primers comprised 60 Vbeta and 13 Jbeta primers. Measured with immunoSEQ multiplex PCR; TCRdb has only the in-frame clones, and not every one. The sample records 90,000 to 120,000 clones, around four fifths being singletons. Regarding this clone: Its antigen remains unknown.

The genes are TRBV6-1 and TRBJ2-3; 9 bases map to TRBD2. The sequenced sample consisted of PBMCs. This receptor was taken from a man aged 30 to 45 in good health and CMV-seronegative. The CDR3 DNA reads as TGTGCCAGCAGTGAGAGCGGGAGGCCCGCAGATACGCAGTATTTT. Amino acids: CASSESGRPADTQYF.